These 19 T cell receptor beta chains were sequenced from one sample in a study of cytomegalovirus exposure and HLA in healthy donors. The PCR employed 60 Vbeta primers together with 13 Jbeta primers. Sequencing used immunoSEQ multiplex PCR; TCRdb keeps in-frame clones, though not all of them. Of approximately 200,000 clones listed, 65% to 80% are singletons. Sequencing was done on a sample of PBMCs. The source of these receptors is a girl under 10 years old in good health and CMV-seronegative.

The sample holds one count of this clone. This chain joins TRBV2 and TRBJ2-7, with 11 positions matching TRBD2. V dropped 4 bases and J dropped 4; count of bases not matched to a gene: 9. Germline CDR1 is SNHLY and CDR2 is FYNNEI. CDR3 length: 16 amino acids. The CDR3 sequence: CASSGLAGGQPYEQYF. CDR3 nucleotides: TGTGCCAGCAGTGGCCTAGCGGGGGGCCAGCCTTACGAGCAGTACTTC.

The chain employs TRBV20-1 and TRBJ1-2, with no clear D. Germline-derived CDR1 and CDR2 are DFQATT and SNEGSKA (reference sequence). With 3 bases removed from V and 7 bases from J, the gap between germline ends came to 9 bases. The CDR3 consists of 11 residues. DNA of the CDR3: TGCAGTGCTAGCCGGGGTGGTGGCTACACCTTC. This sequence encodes CSASRGGGYTF.

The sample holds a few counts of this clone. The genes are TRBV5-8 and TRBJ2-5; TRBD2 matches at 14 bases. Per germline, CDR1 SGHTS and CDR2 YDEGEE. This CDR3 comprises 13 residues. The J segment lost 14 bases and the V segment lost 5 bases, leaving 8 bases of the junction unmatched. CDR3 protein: CASRGLAGASDYF. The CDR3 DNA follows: TGTGCCAGCAGGGGACTAGCGGGGGCTTCTGATTACTTC.

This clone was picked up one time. In DNA form, the CDR3 reads TGTGCCAGCAGCTTGTCCGGGGGGCTTAACTATGGCTACACCTTC. It is translated as CASSLSGGLNYGYTF. The chain is built from TRBV5-4 and TRBJ1-2; tentatively, D is TRBD1 (6 bases). The CDR3 covers 15 residues. CDR1 is SGHNT, CDR2 YYREEE, per germline (reference sequence). The V end was cut by 1 base, the J end by 1 base, with 11 bases between. The whole variable domain, filled in from reference TRBV5-4 and TRBJ1-2, reads ETGVTQSPTHLIKTRGQQVTLRCSSQSGHNTVSWYQQALGQGPQFIFQYYREEENGRGNFPPRFSGLQFPNYSSELNVNALELDDSALYLCASSLSGGLNYGYTFGSGTRLTVV.

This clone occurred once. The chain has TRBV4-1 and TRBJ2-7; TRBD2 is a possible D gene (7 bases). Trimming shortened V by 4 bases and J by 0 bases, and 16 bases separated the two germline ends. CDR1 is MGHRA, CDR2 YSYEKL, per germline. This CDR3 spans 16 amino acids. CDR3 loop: CASSPGEGGSSYEQYF. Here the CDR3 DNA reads TGCGCCAGCAGCCCTGGGGAGGGGGGGAGCTCCTACGAGCAGTACTTC.

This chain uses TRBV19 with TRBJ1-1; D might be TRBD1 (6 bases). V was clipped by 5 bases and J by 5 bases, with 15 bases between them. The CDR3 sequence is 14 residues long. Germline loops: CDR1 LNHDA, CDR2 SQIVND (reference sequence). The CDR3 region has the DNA TGTGCCAGTAGTTCACAGGGATTTTTGACTGAAGCTTTCTTT. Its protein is CASSSQGFLTEAFF.

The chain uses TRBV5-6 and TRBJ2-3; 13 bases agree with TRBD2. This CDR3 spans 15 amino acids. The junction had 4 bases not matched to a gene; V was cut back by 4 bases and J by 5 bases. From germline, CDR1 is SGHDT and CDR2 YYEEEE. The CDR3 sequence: CASSLGLAGIDTQYF. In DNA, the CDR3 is TGTGCCAGCAGCCTGGGACTAGCGGGGATAGATACGCAGTATTTT.

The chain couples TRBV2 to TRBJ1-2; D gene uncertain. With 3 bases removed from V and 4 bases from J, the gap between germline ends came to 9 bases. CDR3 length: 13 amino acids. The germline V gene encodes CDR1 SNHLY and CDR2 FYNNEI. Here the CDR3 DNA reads TGTGCCAGCAGTGAGGCTGAAACCTATGGCTACACCTTC. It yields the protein CASSEAETYGYTF.

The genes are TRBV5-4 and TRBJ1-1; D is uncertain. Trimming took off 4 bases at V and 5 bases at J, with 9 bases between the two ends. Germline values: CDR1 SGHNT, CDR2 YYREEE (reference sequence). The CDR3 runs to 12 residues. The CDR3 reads CASSMDGTEAFF. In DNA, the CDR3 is TGTGCCAGCAGCATGGACGGGACTGAAGCTTTCTTT.

The CDR3 nucleotides are TGTGCCAGTAGTGACATATTTGAGGGCGATGAGCAGTTCTTC. This encodes CASSDIFEGDEQFF. The gene calls are TRBV19 and TRBJ2-1, with D perhaps TRBD2 (5 bases). Deletions cut 5 bases from V and 8 bases from J, with 16 bases between. The CDR3 spans 14 residues. Germline V CDR1 and CDR2: LNHDA, SQIVND (reference sequence).

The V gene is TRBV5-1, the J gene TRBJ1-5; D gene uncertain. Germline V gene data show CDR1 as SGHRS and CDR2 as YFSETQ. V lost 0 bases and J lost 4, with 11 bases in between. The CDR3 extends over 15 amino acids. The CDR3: CASSLAGVRNQPQHF. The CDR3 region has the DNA TGCGCCAGCAGCTTGGCCGGGGTAAGGAATCAGCCCCAGCATTTT.

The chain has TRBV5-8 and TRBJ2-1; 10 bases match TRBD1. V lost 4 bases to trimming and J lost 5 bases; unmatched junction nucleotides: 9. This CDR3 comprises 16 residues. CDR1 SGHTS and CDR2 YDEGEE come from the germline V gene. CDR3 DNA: TGTGCCAGCAGCCCCAGGCGACAGGGGGCCAACAATGAGCAGTTCTTC. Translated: CASSPRRQGANNEQFF.

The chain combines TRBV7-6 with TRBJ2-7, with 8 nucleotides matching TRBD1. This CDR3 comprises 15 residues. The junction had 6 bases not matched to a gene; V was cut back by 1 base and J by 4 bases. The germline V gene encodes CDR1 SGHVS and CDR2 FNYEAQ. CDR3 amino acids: CASSLGQGATYEQYF. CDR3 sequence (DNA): TGTGCCAGCAGCTTAGGTCAGGGGGCGACGTACGAGCAGTACTTC. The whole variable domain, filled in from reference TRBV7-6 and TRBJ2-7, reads GAGVSQSPRYKVTKRGQDVALRCDPISGHVSLYWYRQALGQGPEFLTYFNYEAQQDKSGLPNDRFSAERPEGSISTLTIQRTEQRDSAMYRCASSLGQGATYEQYFGPGTRLTVT.

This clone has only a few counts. The CDR3 bases are TGTGCCAGCAGCTTAACTTGGACAATGAACACTGAAGCTTTCTTT. Protein: CASSLTWTMNTEAFF. The chain employs TRBV7-3 and TRBJ1-1; the D gene is possibly TRBD1 (5 bases). CDR3 size: 15 residues. Trimming stripped 0 bases from V and 0 bases from J, with 8 bases between. Germline V CDR1 and CDR2: SGHTA, FQGTGA. The variable domain in full, completed from reference TRBV7-3 and TRBJ1-1, reads GAGVSQTPSNKVTEKGKYVELRCDPISGHTALYWYRQSLGQGPEFLIYFQGTGAADDSGLPNDRFFAVRPEGSVSTLKIQRTERGDSAVYLCASSLTWTMNTEAFFGQGTRLTVV.

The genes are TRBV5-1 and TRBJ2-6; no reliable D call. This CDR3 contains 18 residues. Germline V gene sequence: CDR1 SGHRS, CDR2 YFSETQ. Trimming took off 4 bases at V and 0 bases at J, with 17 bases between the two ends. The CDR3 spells CASSPKTGHSSGANVLTF. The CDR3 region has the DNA TGCGCCAGCAGCCCGAAGACGGGTCATAGCTCTGGGGCCAACGTCCTGACTTTC. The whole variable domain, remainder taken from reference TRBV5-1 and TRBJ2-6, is KAGVTQTPRYLIKTRGQQVTLSCSPISGHRSVSWYQQTPGQGLQFLFEYFSETQRNKGNFPGRFSGRQFSNSRSEMNVSTLELGDSALYLCASSPKTGHSSGANVLTFGAGSRLTVL.

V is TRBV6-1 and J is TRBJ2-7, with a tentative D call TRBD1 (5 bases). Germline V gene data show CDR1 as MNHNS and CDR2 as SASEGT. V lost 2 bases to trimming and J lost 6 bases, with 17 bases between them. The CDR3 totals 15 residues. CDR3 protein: CASSEMGRRVSEQYF. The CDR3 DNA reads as TGTGCCAGCAGTGAAATGGGGCGGAGAGTTTCCGAGCAGTACTTC.

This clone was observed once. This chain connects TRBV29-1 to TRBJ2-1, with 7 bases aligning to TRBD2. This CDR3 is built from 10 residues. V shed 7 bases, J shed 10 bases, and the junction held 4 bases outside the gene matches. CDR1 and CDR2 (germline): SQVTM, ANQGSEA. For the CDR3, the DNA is TGCAGCGGGGGAGGGTACGAGCAGTTCTTC. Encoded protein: CSGGGYEQFF.

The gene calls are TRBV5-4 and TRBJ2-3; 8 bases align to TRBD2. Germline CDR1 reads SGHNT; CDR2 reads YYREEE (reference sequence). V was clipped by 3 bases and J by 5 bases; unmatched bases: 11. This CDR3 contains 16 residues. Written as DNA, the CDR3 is TGTGCCAGCAGCTCCCCCTTGAGCGGGAGTCGAGATACGCAGTATTTT. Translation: CASSSPLSGSRDTQYF.

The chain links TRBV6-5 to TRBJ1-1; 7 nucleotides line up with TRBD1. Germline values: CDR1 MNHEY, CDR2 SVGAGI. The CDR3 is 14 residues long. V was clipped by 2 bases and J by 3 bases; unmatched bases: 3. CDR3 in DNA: TGTGCCAGCAGTTACCGCACAGGGGACACTGAAGCTTTCTTT. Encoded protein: CASSYRTGDTEAFF.